Below, 15 T cell receptor beta chains from the same sample are listed, as sequenced in a study of shared clonotypes between healthy human individuals (dated by TCRdb to about 2020). Libraries came from the immunoSEQ multiplex PCR assay. TCRdb took over this immuneACCESS table, retaining in-frame rearrangements with V and J assigned. Such tables are incomplete; in checked studies, under half of the missing clones stem from an unresolved V gene, and the remainder is unexplained. In this sample the table shows around 2.1 million clones, around 93% of which occur a single time. The top ten clones comprise about 1.8% of the sample. CD8 naive samples were obtained by positive selection for CCR7 among CD45RO-negative cells, yielding a CD45RA+CCR7+ population from which TemRA cells were excluded. Sequencing was done on a sample of naive CD8+ T cells from PBMCs. The cell subset or site label for this specimen denotes: CD45RA+CCR7+. Source of these receptors: a man aged 18-30 years in good health. Some clones in this sample may be carry-over from other donors' samples.

This sequence joins TRBV7-9 and TRBJ2-1; 7 positions match TRBD1. This CDR3 spans 13 amino acids. V lost 5 bases to trimming and J lost 8 bases; unmatched junction nucleotides: 6. Germline V gene sequence: CDR1 SEHNR, CDR2 FQNEAQ (reference sequence). The CDR3: CASSPNRGYEQFF. The CDR3 DNA reads as TGTGCCAGCAGCCCCAACAGGGGATATGAGCAGTTCTTC.

This rearrangement joins TRBV30 to TRBJ2-5, with D uncertain. Matching the DNA end better, TRBJ2-7 makes the J call doubtful. Germline CDR1 is GTSNPN and CDR2 is SVGIG (reference sequence). The CDR3 covers 17 residues. Here the CDR3 DNA reads TGTGCCTGGAGTGTTCCCCTGGTCCGAAGGGAATCCTACGAGCAGTACTTC. Encoded protein: CAWSVPLVRRESYEQYF.

V usage is TRBV6-1 and J usage is TRBJ1-2; D may be TRBD1 (6 bases). The ends were cut back, 6 bases at V and 2 bases at J, with 10 bases in the middle. Germline CDR1 is MNHNS and CDR2 is SASEGT. This CDR3 spans 13 amino acids. The CDR3 DNA reads TGTGCCAGCAGCCGGACAGAAAACTATGGCTACACCTTC. It yields the protein CASSRTENYGYTF.

The genes are TRBV7-9 and TRBJ2-1; D call uncertain. Germline CDR1 reads SEHNR; CDR2 reads FQNEAQ (reference sequence). Trimming shortened V by 7 bases and J by 9 bases, and 4 bases separated the two germline ends. The CDR3 contains 9 residues. CDR3 sequence (DNA): TGTGCCAGCACTCCTGAGCAGTTCTTC. This encodes CASTPEQFF.

The count of this clone is one. V is TRBV13 and J is TRBJ2-3, with D hard to call. CDR1 and CDR2 from the germline V gene are PRHDT and FYEKMQ (reference sequence). Trimming took off 8 bases at V and 1 base at J, with 10 bases between the two ends. The CDR3 length is 13 residues. The CDR3 nucleotides read TGTGCCAGCGTCCCATCAGGCACAGATACGCAGTATTTT. It is translated as CASVPSGTDTQYF.

In this sample, this clone turned up once. Other DNA sequences in this sample translate to the same CDR3. V is TRBV7-9 and J is TRBJ2-7; 7 bases match TRBD1. V trimming: 2 bases; J trimming: 5 bases; junction bases outside the gene matches: 3. This CDR3 has 13 amino acids. Looked up from germline, CDR1 is SEHNR and CDR2 is FQNEAQ (reference sequence). The CDR3 sequence: CASSLPTGNEQYF. The CDR3 DNA follows: TGTGCCAGCAGCTTACCGACAGGGAACGAGCAGTACTTC.

The chain recombines TRBV5-1 with TRBJ1-4; no firm D call. The CDR3 consists of 13 residues. Per the germline V gene, CDR1 is SGHRS and CDR2 is YFSETQ. Deletions cut 0 bases from V and 8 bases from J, with 8 bases between. The CDR3, as DNA: TGCGCCAGCAGCTTGGGCGCTTCGGAAAAACTGTTTTTT. Its protein product is CASSLGASEKLFF.

This chain uses TRBV5-4 with TRBJ2-6; 12 bases map to TRBD1. V lost 3 bases to trimming and J lost 4 bases; unmatched junction nucleotides: 8. CDR1 and CDR2 from the germline V gene are SGHNT and YYREEE (reference sequence). The CDR3 sequence is 18 residues long. CDR3 DNA: TGTGCCAGCAGCTGGCCGGGACAGGGGGCTTACGGGGCCAACGTCCTGACTTTC. This translates into CASSWPGQGAYGANVLTF.

The CDR3 DNA reads TGTGCCAGCAGCTACGTGCGAACTGCGAACACTGAAGCTTTCTTT. Translated: CASSYVRTANTEAFF. The genes are TRBV7-2 and TRBJ1-1; D is ambiguous. The CDR3 is 15 amino acids. CDR1 SGHTA and CDR2 FQGNSA come from the germline V gene. With 4 bases removed from V and 1 base from J, the gap between germline ends came to 13 bases.

The gene calls are TRBV9 and TRBJ2-1, with 8 bases lining up with TRBD1. The CDR3 is 12 amino acids. Trimming took 4 bases from V and 15 from J; bases not matched to a gene: 9. Per germline, CDR1 SGDLS and CDR2 YYNGEE. CDR3 amino acids: CASSTPGQGTFF. The CDR3 nucleotides are TGTGCCAGCAGCACCCCTGGACAGGGTACGTTCTTC. The complete variable domain, with remaining parts taken from reference TRBV9 and TRBJ2-1, reads DSGVTQTPKHLITATGQRVTLRCSPRSGDLSVYWYQQSLDQGLQFLIQYYNGEERAKGNILERFSAQQFPDLHSELNLSSLELGDSALYFCASSTPGQGTFFGPGTRLTVL.

This rearrangement joins TRBV7-9 to TRBJ2-1, with D possibly being TRBD2 (6 bases). Germline V gives CDR1 SEHNR, CDR2 FQNEAQ (reference sequence). Trimming left V 4 bases short and J 9 bases short, with 22 bases between. CDR3 length equals 16 residues. In DNA form, the CDR3 reads TGTGCCAGCAGCTCGATCAGTAGGACTATAGTACGTGAGCAGTTCTTC. The encoded protein is CASSSISRTIVREQFF.

The rearrangement joins TRBV4-1 to TRBJ1-1, with D possibly being TRBD1 (5 bases). The CDR3 length is 14 residues. The germline V and J ends were trimmed by 8 bases and 2 bases, with 15 bases remaining between them. Germline V CDR1 and CDR2: MGHRA, YSYEKL. CDR3 amino acids: CASGPRGGNTEAFF. CDR3 DNA: TGCGCCAGCGGACCCCGGGGCGGCAACACTGAAGCTTTCTTT.

On this clone itself: Other DNA sequences in this specimen translate into the identical CDR3. The chain employs TRBV5-6 and TRBJ2-7; the D gene is possibly TRBD1 (5 bases). Per the germline V gene, CDR1 is SGHDT and CDR2 is YYEEEE. The CDR3 contains 13 residues. V lost 0 bases and J 4 bases, leaving 8 bases between the germline ends. The CDR3 sequence: CASSLASGYEQYF. The CDR3 nucleotides read TGTGCCAGCAGCTTGGCGTCAGGGTACGAGCAGTACTTC.

The chain has TRBV9 and TRBJ2-7, with D tentatively TRBD1 (6 bases). The CDR3 sequence is 13 residues long. Trimming shortened V by 4 bases and J by 5 bases, and 13 bases separated the two germline ends. CDR1 and CDR2 from the germline V gene are SGDLS and YYNGEE. The CDR3 is CASSNHRADEQYF. The CDR3 coding sequence is TGTGCCAGCAGCAACCACAGGGCAGACGAGCAGTACTTC.

The CDR3 loop is CASSSRDTGQETQYF. As DNA, the CDR3 is TGTGCCAGCAGCTCCCGGGACACTGGTCAAGAGACCCAGTACTTC. The chain has TRBV7-2 and TRBJ2-5, with D tentatively TRBD1 (6 bases). V lost 4 bases and J lost 2, with 14 bases in between. The CDR3 is made up of 15 amino acids. Germline values: CDR1 SGHTA, CDR2 FQGNSA.